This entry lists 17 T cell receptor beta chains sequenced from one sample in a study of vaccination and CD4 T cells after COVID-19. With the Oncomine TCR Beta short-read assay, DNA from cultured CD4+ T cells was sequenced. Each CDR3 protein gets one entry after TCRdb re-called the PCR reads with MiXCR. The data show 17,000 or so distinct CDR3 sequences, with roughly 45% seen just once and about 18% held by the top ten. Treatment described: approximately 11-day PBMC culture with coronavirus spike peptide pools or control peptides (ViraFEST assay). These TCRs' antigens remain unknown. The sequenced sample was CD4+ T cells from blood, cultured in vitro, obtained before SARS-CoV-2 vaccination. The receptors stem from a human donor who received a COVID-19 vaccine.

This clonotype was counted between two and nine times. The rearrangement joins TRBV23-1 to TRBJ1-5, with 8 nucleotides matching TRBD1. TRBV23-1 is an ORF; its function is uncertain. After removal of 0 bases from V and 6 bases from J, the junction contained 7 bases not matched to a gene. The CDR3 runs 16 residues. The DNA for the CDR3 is TGCGCCAGCAGTCAATCGGACAGGGTATTGGGTCAGCCCCAGCATTTT. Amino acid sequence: CASSQSDRVLGQPQHF.

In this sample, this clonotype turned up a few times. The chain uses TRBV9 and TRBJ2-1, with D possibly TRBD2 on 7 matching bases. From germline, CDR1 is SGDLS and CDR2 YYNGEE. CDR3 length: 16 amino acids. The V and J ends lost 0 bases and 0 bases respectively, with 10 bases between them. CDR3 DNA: TGTGCCAGCAGCGTAGGAGGGGGGGCCTCCTACAATGAGCAGTTCTTC. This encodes CASSVGGGASYNEQFF.

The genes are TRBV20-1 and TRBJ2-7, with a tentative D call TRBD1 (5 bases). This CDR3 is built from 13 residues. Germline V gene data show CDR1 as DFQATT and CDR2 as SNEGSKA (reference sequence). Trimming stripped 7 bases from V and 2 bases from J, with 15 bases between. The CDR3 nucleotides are TGCAGTGTTTACAGGCCTCCTACCTACGAGCAGTACTTC. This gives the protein CSVYRPPTYEQYF.

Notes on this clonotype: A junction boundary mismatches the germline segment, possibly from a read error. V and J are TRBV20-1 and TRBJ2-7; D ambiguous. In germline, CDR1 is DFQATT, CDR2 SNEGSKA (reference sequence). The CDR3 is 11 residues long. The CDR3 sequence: CSARGGYKQYF. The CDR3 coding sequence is TGCAGTGCTAGGGGCGGCTACAAGCAGTACTTC.

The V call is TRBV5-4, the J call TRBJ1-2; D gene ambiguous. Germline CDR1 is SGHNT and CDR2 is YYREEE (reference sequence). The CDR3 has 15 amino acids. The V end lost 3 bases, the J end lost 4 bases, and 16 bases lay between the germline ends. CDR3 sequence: CASSSPSGKTYGYTF. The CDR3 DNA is TGTGCCAGCAGCTCCCCCTCCGGGAAGACCTATGGCTACACCTTC.

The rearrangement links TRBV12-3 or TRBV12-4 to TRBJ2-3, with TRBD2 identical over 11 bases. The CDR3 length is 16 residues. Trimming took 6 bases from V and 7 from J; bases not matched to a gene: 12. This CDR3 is CASRTLLAGVANTQYF. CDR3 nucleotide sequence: TGTGCCAGCAGGACTCTACTAGCGGGGGTTGCAAATACGCAGTATTTT.

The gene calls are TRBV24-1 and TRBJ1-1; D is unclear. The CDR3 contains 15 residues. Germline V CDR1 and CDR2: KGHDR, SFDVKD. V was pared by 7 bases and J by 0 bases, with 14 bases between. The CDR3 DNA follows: TGTGCCACCAGCGCCGCCGACGGAATGAACACTGAAGCTTTCTTT. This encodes CATSAADGMNTEAFF.

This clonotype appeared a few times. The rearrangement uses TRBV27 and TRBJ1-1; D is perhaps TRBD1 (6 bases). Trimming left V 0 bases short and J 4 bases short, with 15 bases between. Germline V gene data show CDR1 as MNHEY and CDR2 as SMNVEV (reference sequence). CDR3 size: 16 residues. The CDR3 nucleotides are TGTGCCAGCAGTTTATCACAGGGAAACGTGGGCACTGAAGCTTTCTTT. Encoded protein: CASSLSQGNVGTEAFF.

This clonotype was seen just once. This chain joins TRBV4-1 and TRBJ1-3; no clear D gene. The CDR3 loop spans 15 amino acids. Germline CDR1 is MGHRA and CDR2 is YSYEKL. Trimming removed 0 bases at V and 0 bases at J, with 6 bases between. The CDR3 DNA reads TGCGCCAGCAGCCAAGAAGGAACCTCTGGAAACACCATATATTTT. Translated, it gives CASSQEGTSGNTIYF.

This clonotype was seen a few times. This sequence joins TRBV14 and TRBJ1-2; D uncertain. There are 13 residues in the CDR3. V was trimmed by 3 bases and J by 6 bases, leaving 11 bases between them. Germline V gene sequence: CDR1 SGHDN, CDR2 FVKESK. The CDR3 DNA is TGTGCCAGCAGCCAGACCTCAGCAGATGGCTACACCTTC. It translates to CASSQTSADGYTF.

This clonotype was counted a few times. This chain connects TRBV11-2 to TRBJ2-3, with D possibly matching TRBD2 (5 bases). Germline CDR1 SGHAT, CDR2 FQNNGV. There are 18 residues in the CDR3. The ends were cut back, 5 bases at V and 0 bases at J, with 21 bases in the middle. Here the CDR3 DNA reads TGTGCCAGCAGCCCCATAAAAGAGGGTTTAACGAGCACAGATACGCAGTATTTT. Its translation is CASSPIKEGLTSTDTQYF.

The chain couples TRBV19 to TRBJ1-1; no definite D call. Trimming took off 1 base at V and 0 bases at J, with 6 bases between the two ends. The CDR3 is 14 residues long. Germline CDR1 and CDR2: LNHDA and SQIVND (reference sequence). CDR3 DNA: TGTGCCAGTAGTATAGCCCGAGTGAACACTGAAGCTTTCTTT. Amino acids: CASSIARVNTEAFF. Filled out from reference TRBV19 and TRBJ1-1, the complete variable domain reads DGGITQSPKYLFRKEGQNVTLSCEQNLNHDAMYWYRQDPGQGLRLIYYSQIVNDFQKGDIAEGYSVSREKKESFPLTVTSAQKNPTAFYLCASSIARVNTEAFFGQGTRLTVV.

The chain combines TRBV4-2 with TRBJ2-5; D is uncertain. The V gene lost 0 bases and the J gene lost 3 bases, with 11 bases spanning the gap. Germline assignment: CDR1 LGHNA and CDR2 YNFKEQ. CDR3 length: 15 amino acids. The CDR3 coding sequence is TGTGCCAGCAGCCAAGATCGTTGGAAGGAAGAGACCCAGTACTTC. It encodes CASSQDRWKEETQYF.

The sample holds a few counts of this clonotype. CDR3 nucleotides: TGTGCCACCAGTGACTCCGGACAGCTGAACACTGAAGCTTTCTTT. Its translation is CATSDSGQLNTEAFF. This chain links TRBV24-1 with TRBJ1-1; possible D gene TRBD1, 6 bases. Germline V gives CDR1 KGHDR, CDR2 SFDVKD. Deletions cut 4 bases from V and 0 bases from J, with 11 bases between. This CDR3 spans 15 amino acids.

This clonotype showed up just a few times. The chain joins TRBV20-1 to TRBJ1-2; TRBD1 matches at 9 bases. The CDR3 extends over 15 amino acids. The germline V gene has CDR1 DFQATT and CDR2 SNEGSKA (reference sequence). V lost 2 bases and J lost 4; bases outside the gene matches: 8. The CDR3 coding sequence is TGCAGTGCTAGACAACGGACAGGGGAGGGCTATGGCTACACCTTC. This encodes CSARQRTGEGYGYTF.

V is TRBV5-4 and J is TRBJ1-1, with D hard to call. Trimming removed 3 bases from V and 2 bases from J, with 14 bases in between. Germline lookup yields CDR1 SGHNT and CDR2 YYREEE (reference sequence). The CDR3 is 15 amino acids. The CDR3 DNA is TGTGCCAGCAGCTCCCTGGGTCAGACCAACACTGAAGCTTTCTTT. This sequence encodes CASSSLGQTNTEAFF.

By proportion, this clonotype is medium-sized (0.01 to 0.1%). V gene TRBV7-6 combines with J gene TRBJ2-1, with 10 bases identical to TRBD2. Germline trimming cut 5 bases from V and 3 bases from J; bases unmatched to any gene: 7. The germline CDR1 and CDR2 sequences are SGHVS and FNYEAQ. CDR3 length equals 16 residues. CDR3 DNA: TGTGCCAGCAGCCGTACAGCGGGGGGGCTCTACAATGAGCAGTTCTTC. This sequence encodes CASSRTAGGLYNEQFF.